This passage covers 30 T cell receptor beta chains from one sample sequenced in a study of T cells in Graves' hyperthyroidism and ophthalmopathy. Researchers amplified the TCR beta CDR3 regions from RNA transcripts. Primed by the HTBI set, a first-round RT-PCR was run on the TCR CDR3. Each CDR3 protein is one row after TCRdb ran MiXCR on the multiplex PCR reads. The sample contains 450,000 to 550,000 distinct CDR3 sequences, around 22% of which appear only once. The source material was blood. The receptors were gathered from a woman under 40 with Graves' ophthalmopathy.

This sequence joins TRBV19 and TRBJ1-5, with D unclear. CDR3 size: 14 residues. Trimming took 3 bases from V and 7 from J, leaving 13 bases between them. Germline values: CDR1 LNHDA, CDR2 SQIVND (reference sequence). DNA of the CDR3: TGTGCCAGTAGTATTAGGACCCCGGGGCAGCCCCAGCATTTT. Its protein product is CASSIRTPGQPQHF.

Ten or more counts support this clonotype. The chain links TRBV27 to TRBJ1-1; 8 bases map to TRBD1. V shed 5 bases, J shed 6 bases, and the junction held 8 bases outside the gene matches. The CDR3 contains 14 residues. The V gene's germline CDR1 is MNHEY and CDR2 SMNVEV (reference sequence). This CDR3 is CASSARQGMAEAFF. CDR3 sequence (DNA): TGTGCCAGCAGTGCCCGACAGGGGATGGCTGAAGCTTTCTTT.

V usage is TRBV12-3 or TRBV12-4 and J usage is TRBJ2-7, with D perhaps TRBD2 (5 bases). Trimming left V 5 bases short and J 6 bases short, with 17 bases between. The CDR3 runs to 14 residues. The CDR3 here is CASSPQAGIPEQYF. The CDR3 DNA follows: TGTGCCAGCAGTCCACAAGCCGGGATCCCCGAGCAGTACTTC.

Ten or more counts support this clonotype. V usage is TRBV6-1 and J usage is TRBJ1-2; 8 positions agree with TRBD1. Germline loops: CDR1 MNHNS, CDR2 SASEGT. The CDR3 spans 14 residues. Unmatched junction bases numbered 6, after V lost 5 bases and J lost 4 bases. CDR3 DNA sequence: TGTGCCAGCAGTACAGGACAGGGTGGCTATGGCTACACCTTC. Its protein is CASSTGQGGYGYTF.

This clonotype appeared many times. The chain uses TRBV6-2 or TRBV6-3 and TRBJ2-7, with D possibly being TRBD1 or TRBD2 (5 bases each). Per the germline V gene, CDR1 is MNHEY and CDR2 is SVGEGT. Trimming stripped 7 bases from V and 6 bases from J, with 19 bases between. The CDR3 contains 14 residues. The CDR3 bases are TGTGCCAGCACCTTACGAGGGGTGGCGAGCGAGCAGTACTTC. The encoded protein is CASTLRGVASEQYF.

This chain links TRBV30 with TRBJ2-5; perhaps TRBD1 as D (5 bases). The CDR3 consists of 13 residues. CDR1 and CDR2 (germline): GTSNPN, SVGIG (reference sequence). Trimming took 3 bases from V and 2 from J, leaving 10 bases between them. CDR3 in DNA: TGTGCCTGGAGAAGGGGCCCACAAGAGACCCAGTACTTC. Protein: CAWRRGPQETQYF.

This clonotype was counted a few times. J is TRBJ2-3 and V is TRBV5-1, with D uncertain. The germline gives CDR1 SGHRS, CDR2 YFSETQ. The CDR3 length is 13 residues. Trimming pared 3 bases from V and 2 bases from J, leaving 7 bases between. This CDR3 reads CASSWTPTDTQYF. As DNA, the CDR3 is TGCGCCAGCAGCTGGACCCCCACAGATACGCAGTATTTT.

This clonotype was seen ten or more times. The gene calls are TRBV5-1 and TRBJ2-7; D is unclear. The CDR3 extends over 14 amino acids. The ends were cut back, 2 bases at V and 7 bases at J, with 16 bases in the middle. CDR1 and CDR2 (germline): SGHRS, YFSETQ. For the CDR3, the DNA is TGCGCCAGCAGCTTAGGCCTCACTTGGGGAGAGCAGTACTTC. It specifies CASSLGLTWGEQYF.

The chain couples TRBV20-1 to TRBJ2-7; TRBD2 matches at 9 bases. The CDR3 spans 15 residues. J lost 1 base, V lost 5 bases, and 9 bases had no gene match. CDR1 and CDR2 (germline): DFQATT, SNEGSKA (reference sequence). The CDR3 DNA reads TGCAGTGCTCAAATAGCGGGGGAGCCTTCCTACGAGCAGTACTTC. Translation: CSAQIAGEPSYEQYF.

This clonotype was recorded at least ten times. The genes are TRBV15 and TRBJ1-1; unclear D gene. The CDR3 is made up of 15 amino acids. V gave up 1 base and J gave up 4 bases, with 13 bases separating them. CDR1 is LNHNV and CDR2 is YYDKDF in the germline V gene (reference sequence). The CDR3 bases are TGTGCCACCAGCAGAGGTCCGGGAGGTGCCACTGAAGCTTTCTTT. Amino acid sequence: CATSRGPGGATEAFF.

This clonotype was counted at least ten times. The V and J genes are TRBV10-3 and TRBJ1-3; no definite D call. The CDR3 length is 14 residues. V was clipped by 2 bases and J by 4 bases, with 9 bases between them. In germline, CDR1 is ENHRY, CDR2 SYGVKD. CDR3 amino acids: CAISERLNGNTIYF. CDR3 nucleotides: TGTGCCATCAGTGAGCGTCTGAACGGAAACACCATATATTTT.

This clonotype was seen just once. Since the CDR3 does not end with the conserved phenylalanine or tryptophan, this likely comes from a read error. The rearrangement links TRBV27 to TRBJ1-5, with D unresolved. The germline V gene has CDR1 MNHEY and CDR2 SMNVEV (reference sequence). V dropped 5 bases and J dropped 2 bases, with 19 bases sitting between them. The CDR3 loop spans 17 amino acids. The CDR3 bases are TGTGCCAGCAGTCCCCTGACCGGCGCAGGTGGCAATCAGCCCCAGCATCTT. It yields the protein CASSPLTGAGGNQPQHL.

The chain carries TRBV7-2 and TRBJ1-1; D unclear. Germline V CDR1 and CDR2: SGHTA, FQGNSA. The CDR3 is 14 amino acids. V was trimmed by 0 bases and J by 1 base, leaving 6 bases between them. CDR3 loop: CASSLAQRNTEAFF. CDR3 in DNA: TGTGCCAGCAGCTTAGCGCAACGGAACACTGAAGCTTTCTTT. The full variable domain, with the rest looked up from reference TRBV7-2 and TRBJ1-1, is GAGVSQSPSNKVTEKGKDVELRCDPISGHTALYWYRQSLGQGLEFLIYFQGNSAPDKSGLPSDRFSAERTGGSVSTLTIQRTQQEDSAVYLCASSLAQRNTEAFFGQGTRLTVV.

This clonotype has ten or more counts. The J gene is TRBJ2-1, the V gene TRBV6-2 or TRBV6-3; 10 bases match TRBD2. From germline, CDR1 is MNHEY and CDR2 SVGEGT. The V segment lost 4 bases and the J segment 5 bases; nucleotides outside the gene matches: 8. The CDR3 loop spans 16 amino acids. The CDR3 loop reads CASSSPTSGVHNEQFF. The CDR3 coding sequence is TGTGCCAGCAGTTCCCCAACTAGCGGGGTCCACAATGAGCAGTTCTTC.

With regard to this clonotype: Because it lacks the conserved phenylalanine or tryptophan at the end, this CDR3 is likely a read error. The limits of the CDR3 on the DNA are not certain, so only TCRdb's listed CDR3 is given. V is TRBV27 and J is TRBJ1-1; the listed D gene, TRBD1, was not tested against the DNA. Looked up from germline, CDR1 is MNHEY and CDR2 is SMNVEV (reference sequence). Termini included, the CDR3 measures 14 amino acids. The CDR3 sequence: CASSLLGENTEACL.

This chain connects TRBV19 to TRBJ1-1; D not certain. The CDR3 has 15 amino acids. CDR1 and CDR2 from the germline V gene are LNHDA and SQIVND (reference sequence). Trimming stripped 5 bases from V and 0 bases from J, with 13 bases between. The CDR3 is CASSPPQRLNTEAFF. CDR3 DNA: TGTGCCAGTAGTCCCCCCCAACGGCTGAACACTGAAGCTTTCTTT.

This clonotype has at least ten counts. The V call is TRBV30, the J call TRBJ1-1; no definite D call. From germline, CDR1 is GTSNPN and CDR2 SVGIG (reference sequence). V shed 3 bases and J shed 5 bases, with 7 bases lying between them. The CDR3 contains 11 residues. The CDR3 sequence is CAWREETEAFF. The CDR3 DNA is TGTGCCTGGAGGGAGGAAACTGAAGCTTTCTTT.

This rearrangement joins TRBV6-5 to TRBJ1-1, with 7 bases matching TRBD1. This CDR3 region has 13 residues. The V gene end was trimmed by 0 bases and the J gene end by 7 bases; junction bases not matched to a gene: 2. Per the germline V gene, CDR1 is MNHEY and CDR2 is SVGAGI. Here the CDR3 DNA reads TGTGCCAGCAGTTACTCCCACAGGGGTGAAGCTTTCTTT. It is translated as CASSYSHRGEAFF.

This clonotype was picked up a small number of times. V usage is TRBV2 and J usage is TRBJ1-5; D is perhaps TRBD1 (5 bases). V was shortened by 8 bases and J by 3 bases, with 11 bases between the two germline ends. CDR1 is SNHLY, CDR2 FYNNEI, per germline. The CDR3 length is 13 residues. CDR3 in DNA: TGTGCCAGCCAGGGACGGAACAATCAGCCCCAGCATTTT. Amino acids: CASQGRNNQPQHF.

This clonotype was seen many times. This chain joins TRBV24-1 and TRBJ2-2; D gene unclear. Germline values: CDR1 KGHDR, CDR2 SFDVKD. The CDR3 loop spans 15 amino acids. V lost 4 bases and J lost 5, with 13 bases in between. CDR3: CATSDRLLGTGELFF. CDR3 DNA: TGTGCCACCAGTGACCGACTCTTGGGGACCGGGGAGCTGTTTTTT.

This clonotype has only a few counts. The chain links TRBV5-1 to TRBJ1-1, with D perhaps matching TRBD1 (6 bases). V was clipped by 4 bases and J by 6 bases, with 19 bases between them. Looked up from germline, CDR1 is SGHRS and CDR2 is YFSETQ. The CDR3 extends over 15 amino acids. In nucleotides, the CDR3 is TGCGCCAGCAGCCCCAACGGGGGGCCGGGGGCTGAAGCTTTCTTT. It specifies CASSPNGGPGAEAFF.

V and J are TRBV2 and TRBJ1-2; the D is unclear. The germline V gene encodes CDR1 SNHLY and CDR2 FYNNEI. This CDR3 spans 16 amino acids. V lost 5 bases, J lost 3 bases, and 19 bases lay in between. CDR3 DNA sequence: TGTGCCAGCAGTCCAAAGGTCCGGGAGGTGGACTATGGCTACACCTTC. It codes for CASSPKVREVDYGYTF.

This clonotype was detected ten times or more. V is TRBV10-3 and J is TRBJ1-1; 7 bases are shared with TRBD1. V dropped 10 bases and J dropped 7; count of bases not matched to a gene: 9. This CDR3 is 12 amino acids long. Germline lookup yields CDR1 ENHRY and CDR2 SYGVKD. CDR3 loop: CASGQESNEAFF. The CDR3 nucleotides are TGTGCCAGCGGACAGGAATCGAATGAAGCTTTCTTT.

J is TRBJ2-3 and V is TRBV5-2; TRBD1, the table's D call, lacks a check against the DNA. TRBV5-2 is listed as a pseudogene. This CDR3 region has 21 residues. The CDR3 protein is CASTLISGTGILAVITDTQYF. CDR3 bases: TGTGCCAGCACTTTGATCTCCGGGACAGGGATCCTAGCGGTAATCACAGATACGCAGTATTTT.

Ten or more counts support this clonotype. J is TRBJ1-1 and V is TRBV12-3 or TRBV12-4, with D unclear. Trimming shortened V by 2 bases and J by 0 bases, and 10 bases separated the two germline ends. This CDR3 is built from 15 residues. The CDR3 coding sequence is TGTGCCAGCAGTTTACTCGGTACCATGAACACTGAAGCTTTCTTT. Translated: CASSLLGTMNTEAFF.

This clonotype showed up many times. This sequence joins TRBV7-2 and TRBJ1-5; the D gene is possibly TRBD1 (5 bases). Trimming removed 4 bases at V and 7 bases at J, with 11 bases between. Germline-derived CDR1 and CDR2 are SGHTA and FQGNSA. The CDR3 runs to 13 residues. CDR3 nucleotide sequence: TGTGCCAGCAGCTCCTCAGGGAGGCAGCCCCAGCATTTT. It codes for CASSSSGRQPQHF.

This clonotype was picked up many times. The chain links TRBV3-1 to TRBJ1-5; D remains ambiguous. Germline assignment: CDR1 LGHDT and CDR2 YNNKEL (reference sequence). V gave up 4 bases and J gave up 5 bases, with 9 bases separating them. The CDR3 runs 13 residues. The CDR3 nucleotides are TGTGCCAGCAGCCTGTGGACGGATCAGCCCCAGCATTTT. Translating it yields CASSLWTDQPQHF.

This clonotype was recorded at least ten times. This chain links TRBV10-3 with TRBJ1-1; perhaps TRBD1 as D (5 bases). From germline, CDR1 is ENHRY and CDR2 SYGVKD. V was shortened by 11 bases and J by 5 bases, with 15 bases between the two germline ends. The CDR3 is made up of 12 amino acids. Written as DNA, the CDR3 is TGTGCCGCTGGGTCGGGGCTTACTGAAGCTTTCTTT. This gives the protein CAAGSGLTEAFF.

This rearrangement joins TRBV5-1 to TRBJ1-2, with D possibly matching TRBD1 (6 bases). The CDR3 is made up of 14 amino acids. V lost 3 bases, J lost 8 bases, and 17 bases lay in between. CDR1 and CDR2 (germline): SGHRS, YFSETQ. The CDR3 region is CASSSPEQGGGYTF. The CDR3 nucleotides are TGCGCCAGCAGCTCCCCGGAACAGGGTGGAGGCTACACCTTC.

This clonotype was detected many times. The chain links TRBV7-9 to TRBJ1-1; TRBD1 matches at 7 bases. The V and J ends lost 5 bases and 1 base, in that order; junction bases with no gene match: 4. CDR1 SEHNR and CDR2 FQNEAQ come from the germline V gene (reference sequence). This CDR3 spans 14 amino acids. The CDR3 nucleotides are TGTGCCAGCAGCGTTCAGGGGGGGAACACTGAAGCTTTCTTT. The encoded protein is CASSVQGGNTEAFF.